Listed here are 24 T cell receptor beta chains from one sample, sequenced in a study of T cell changes during pregnancy in multiple sclerosis. Using immunoSEQ multiplex PCR, the repertoire was profiled, and TCRdb retains in-frame clones only, with some absent. The table includes 80,000 or so clones, about 91% detected once. Material: peripheral blood, obtained before pregnancy. The receptors shown here come from a female donor with multiple sclerosis, enrolled in a pregnancy study.

V gene TRBV5-1 combines with J gene TRBJ2-2; 10 positions agree with TRBD2. The V gene end was trimmed by 0 bases and the J gene end by 5 bases; junction bases not matched to a gene: 4. Germline V gives CDR1 SGHRS, CDR2 YFSETQ. The CDR3 totals 16 residues. CDR3 bases: TGCGCCAGCAGCTTGGTCCTAGCGGGAGATACCGGGGAGCTGTTTTTT. It is translated as CASSLVLAGDTGELFF.

The chain employs TRBV5-1 and TRBJ2-2, with 10 nucleotides matching TRBD2. The CDR3 covers 16 residues. Germline lookup yields CDR1 SGHRS and CDR2 YFSETQ. V was pared by 4 bases and J by 0 bases, with 3 bases of the junction left unmatched. This chain's CDR3 is CASSLLAGANTGELFF. CDR3 DNA sequence: TGCGCCAGCAGCCTGCTAGCGGGAGCGAACACCGGGGAGCTGTTTTTT.

This sequence joins TRBV28 and TRBJ2-7, with TRBD1 matching over 8 bases. CDR3 size: 15 residues. The V segment lost 3 bases and the J segment 3 bases; nucleotides outside the gene matches: 7. Germline V lookup: CDR1 MDHEN, CDR2 SYDVKM. CDR3 nucleotides: TGTGCCAGCAGTTTGCCGCAGGGGGCAATCTACGAGCAGTACTTC. It is translated as CASSLPQGAIYEQYF.

V gene TRBV27 combines with J gene TRBJ1-5, with 9 positions matching TRBD1. The CDR3 is 15 residues long. V trimming: 5 bases; J trimming: 7 bases; junction bases outside the gene matches: 9. Germline V gene lookup returns CDR1 MNHEY and CDR2 SMNVEV (reference sequence). The chain's CDR3 is CASSTRQGVGQPQHF. CDR3 DNA: TGTGCCAGCAGTACTCGACAGGGGGTGGGCCAGCCCCAGCATTTT.

The gene calls are TRBV5-1 and TRBJ2-7; the D gene is possibly TRBD1 (6 bases). Between the trimmed V and J ends, which lost 4 bases and 2 bases, there was a span of 16 bases. The CDR3 consists of 15 residues. Germline values: CDR1 SGHRS, CDR2 YFSETQ. CDR3 in amino acids: CASSDGQPITYEQYF. The DNA for the CDR3 is TGCGCCAGCAGCGATGGACAGCCTATTACCTACGAGCAGTACTTC.

The V call is TRBV18, the J call TRBJ2-2; D is ambiguous. Per germline, CDR1 KGHSH and CDR2 LQKENI. The V and J ends lost 4 bases and 5 bases respectively, with 5 bases between them. The CDR3 is 12 residues long. CDR3 region: CASSHPTGELFF. The DNA for the CDR3 is TGTGCCAGCTCACATCCGACCGGGGAGCTGTTTTTT.

The chain carries TRBV6-6 and TRBJ2-6; the D is unclear. V lost 4 bases to trimming and J lost 0 bases, with 4 bases between them. This CDR3 is built from 14 residues. The germline V gene has CDR1 MNHNY and CDR2 SVGAGI (reference sequence). The CDR3 protein is CASSSYSGANVLTF. The CDR3 DNA sequence: TGTGCCAGCAGTTCTTACTCTGGGGCCAACGTCCTGACTTTC.

This clone was picked up one time. This chain uses TRBV4-3 with TRBJ1-1, with a tentative D call TRBD1 (6 bases). CDR3 length equals 15 residues. The V end was cut by 1 base, the J end by 0 bases, with 9 bases between. Germline-derived CDR1 and CDR2 are LGHNA and YSLEER. CDR3: CASSQAGQMNTEAFF. DNA for the CDR3: TGCGCCAGCAGCCAAGCGGGACAAATGAACACTGAAGCTTTCTTT.

The J gene is TRBJ2-6, the V gene TRBV5-6; D may be TRBD1 (6 bases). The CDR3 is 17 residues long. CDR1 and CDR2 from the germline V gene are SGHDT and YYEEEE. Trimming cost V 2 bases and J 2 bases, with 14 bases left between them. CDR3 in amino acids: CASSFRDIGPGANVLTF. In DNA, the CDR3 is TGTGCCAGCAGCTTCCGGGACATCGGACCTGGGGCCAACGTCCTGACTTTC.

Comments on this clone: This CDR3 is also generated by other DNA sequences in the sample. This chain joins TRBV6-1 and TRBJ1-4; 7 bases map to TRBD1. The junction had 11 bases not matched to a gene; V was cut back by 1 base and J by 0 bases. The germline V gene encodes CDR1 MNHNS and CDR2 SASEGT. The CDR3 spans 19 residues. CDR3 sequence reads: CASSEVVTGMIATNEKLFF. CDR3 sequence (DNA): TGTGCCAGCAGTGAAGTCGTGACAGGGATGATAGCAACTAATGAAAAACTGTTTTTT.

V is TRBV28 and J is TRBJ2-1; a possible D gene is TRBD2 (5 bases). This CDR3 is built from 13 residues. Germline assignment: CDR1 MDHEN and CDR2 SYDVKM. Trimming removed 3 bases at V and 6 bases at J, with 9 bases between. In DNA form, the CDR3 reads TGTGCCAGCAGTTTGGGAGCTGTCAATGAGCAGTTCTTC. Protein sequence: CASSLGAVNEQFF.

This chain joins TRBV5-6 and TRBJ2-7; D not certain. V gave up 7 bases and J gave up 6 bases, with 17 bases separating them. The CDR3 spans 13 residues. Germline CDR1 and CDR2: SGHDT and YYEEEE. DNA for the CDR3: TGTGCCAGCGGAGACTCCTTTAGCACCGAGCAGTACTTC. Protein: CASGDSFSTEQYF.

The V and J genes are TRBV29-1 and TRBJ2-7, with 7 positions matching TRBD1. V shed 1 base and J 3 bases; nucleotides not matched to a gene: 3. The germline CDR1 and CDR2 sequences are SQVTM and ANQGSEA. The CDR3 is 13 residues long. The CDR3 sequence is CSVEGGQLYEQYF. The CDR3 DNA sequence: TGCAGCGTTGAAGGGGGACAGCTCTACGAGCAGTACTTC.

This chain links TRBV28 with TRBJ2-7, with TRBD2 matching 8 bases. The length of the CDR3 is 15 residues. J gave up 3 bases and V 2 bases, and 6 bases lay outside the gene matches. Germline assignment: CDR1 MDHEN and CDR2 SYDVKM. The CDR3 protein is CASSLLGTSIYEQYF. The CDR3 coding sequence is TGTGCCAGCAGTTTACTCGGGACTAGTATCTACGAGCAGTACTTC.

The chain employs TRBV27 and TRBJ2-7; 7 positions match TRBD1. The CDR3 consists of 15 residues. Germline V gene data show CDR1 as MNHEY and CDR2 as SMNVEV (reference sequence). The ends lost 2 bases at V and 7 bases at J; junction bases unmatched: 11. The CDR3 DNA sequence: TGTGCCAGCAGTTTAACAGGGGTTCTGGGAGAAGAGCAGTACTTC. Protein product: CASSLTGVLGEEQYF.

The chain combines TRBV6-6 with TRBJ2-7; possibly TRBD2 for D (5 bases). The CDR3 consists of 13 residues. V lost 6 bases to trimming and J lost 3 bases, with 12 bases between them. In germline, CDR1 is MNHNY, CDR2 SVGAGI (reference sequence). The chain's CDR3 is CASSRTYDYEQYF. The CDR3 DNA reads TGTGCCAGCAGCAGGACTTACGACTACGAGCAGTACTTC.

The rearrangement uses TRBV9 and TRBJ1-2; D is uncertain. Germline V gives CDR1 SGDLS, CDR2 YYNGEE. The CDR3 consists of 13 residues. V was clipped by 3 bases and J by 8 bases, with 14 bases between them. CDR3 DNA sequence: TGTGCCAGCAGCGGGGCCCCTGAGAAGGGCTACACCTTC. It codes for CASSGAPEKGYTF.

The DNA of the CDR3 is TGTGCCAGTTCGGACAGCTTCAAGTCCGGGGAGCTGTTTTTT. This translates into CASSDSFKSGELFF. V and J are TRBV6-4 and TRBJ2-2; D possibly corresponds to TRBD1 (6 bases). Trimming removed 9 bases from V and 6 bases from J, with 17 bases in between. The length of the CDR3 is 14 residues. Germline lookup yields CDR1 MRHNA and CDR2 SNTAGT.

The V and J genes are TRBV13 and TRBJ2-5; 9 bases are a match to TRBD2. The CDR3 runs to 17 residues. The V gene end was trimmed by 0 bases and the J gene end by 5 bases; junction bases not matched to a gene: 10. CDR1 and CDR2 (germline): PRHDT, FYEKMQ (reference sequence). This chain's CDR3 is CASSLGRGAGGRETQYF. In DNA, the CDR3 is TGTGCCAGCAGCTTAGGCCGTGGAGCGGGAGGCCGGGAGACCCAGTACTTC. Combining the CDR3 with reference TRBV13 and TRBJ2-5 gives the whole variable domain AAGVIQSPRHLIKEKRETATLKCYPIPRHDTVYWYQQGPGQDPQFLISFYEKMQSDKGSIPDRFSAQQFSDYHSELNMSSLELGDSALYFCASSLGRGAGGRETQYFGPGTRLLVL.

The chain couples TRBV18 to TRBJ1-5, with D possibly TRBD1 on 5 matching bases. Trimming took 3 bases from V and 9 from J, leaving 21 bases between them. This CDR3 region has 16 residues. Germline V CDR1 and CDR2: KGHSH, LQKENI. For the CDR3, the DNA is TGTGCCAGCTCACCGCAATCGACAGCCCCCGGCGGGCCCCAGCATTTT. This translates into CASSPQSTAPGGPQHF.

The rearrangement links TRBV10-1 to TRBJ2-3; D may be TRBD2 (6 bases). V lost 7 bases and J 1 base, leaving 12 bases between the germline ends. The germline V gene encodes CDR1 WNHNN and CDR2 SYGVQD (reference sequence). The CDR3 has 14 amino acids. CDR3 region: CASNQRACTDTQYF. The CDR3 bases are TGCGCCAGCAACCAGCGGGCCTGCACAGATACGCAGTATTTT.

The chain has TRBV29-1 and TRBJ2-7; 8 nucleotides match TRBD1. The germline CDR1 and CDR2 sequences are SQVTM and ANQGSEA. CDR3 length: 11 residues. The CDR3 region is CSAGGSGEQYF. DNA for the CDR3: TGCAGTGCAGGGGGCAGTGGCGAGCAGTACTTC.

V is TRBV4-3 and J is TRBJ2-1, with D uncertain. In germline, CDR1 is LGHNA, CDR2 YSLEER. Trimming removed 2 bases from V and 5 bases from J, with 13 bases in between. The CDR3 has 15 amino acids. CDR3 sequence: CASSQNSGVDNEQFF. As DNA, the CDR3 is TGCGCCAGCAGCCAAAATTCCGGAGTGGACAATGAGCAGTTCTTC.

The V call is TRBV6-4, the J call TRBJ1-1, with D perhaps matching TRBD1 (6 bases). The germline gives CDR1 MRHNA, CDR2 SNTAGT. The ends were cut back, 8 bases at V and 1 base at J, with 11 bases in the middle. The CDR3 extends over 13 amino acids. This chain's CDR3 is CASAEGENTEAFF. The CDR3 coding sequence is TGTGCCAGCGCCGAGGGGGAGAACACTGAAGCTTTCTTT.